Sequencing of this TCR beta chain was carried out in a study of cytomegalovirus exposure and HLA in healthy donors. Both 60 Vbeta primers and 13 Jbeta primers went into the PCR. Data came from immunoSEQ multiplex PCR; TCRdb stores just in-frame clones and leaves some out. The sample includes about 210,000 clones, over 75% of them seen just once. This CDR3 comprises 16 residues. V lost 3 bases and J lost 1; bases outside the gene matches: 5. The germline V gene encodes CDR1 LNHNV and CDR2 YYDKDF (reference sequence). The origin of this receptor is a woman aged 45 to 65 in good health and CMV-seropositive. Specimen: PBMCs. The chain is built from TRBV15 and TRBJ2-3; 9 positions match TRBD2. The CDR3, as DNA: TGTGCCACCAGCAGGGGAAGGACTAGCGGCACAGATACGCAGTATTTT. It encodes CATSRGRTSGTDTQYF.